The next 12 T cell receptor beta chains were all read from a single sample in a study of T cells after yellow fever vaccination. TCRdb analysed the 5' RACE reads with MiXCR anew, one entry per CDR3 protein. The sample has 500,000 to 650,000 distinct CDR3 sequences, 9% to 15% seen once. The sequenced sample was PBMCs, obtained on the day of the yellow fever booster vaccination. The receptor set was obtained from a man aged 30 to 45 who received the YFV17D yellow fever vaccine.

V and J are TRBV7-9 and TRBJ2-1; TRBD2 agrees at 11 bases. V shed 5 bases, J shed 2 bases, and the junction held 5 bases outside the gene matches. This CDR3 has 16 amino acids. The germline gives CDR1 SEHNR, CDR2 FQNEAQ (reference sequence). CDR3 nucleotide sequence: TGTGCCAGCAGCCTCAATAGCGGGAGGGCCTACAATGAGCAGTTCTTC. Translated, it gives CASSLNSGRAYNEQFF.

This clonotype was detected a few times. The chain is built from TRBV20-1 and TRBJ2-7, with TRBD2 matching 8 bases. The junction had 4 bases not matched to a gene; V was cut back by 4 bases and J by 2 bases. This CDR3 contains 13 residues. Germline CDR1 is DFQATT and CDR2 is SNEGSKA (reference sequence). The CDR3 sequence: CSAIWREAYEQYF. CDR3 nucleotides: TGCAGTGCTATCTGGCGGGAGGCCTACGAGCAGTACTTC.

The chain employs TRBV18 and TRBJ1-1, with 8 bases fitting TRBD1. The CDR3 spans 16 residues. The J segment lost 0 bases and the V segment lost 6 bases, leaving 9 bases of the junction unmatched. In germline, CDR1 is KGHSH, CDR2 LQKENI. Here the CDR3 DNA reads TGTGCCAGCTCTCCTGGGACAGGCTTTATGAACACTGAAGCTTTCTTT. Protein sequence: CASSPGTGFMNTEAFF.

This sequence joins TRBV12-3 or TRBV12-4 and TRBJ2-7; the D gene could be TRBD1 or TRBD2 (5 bases each). Trimming took off 6 bases at V and 5 bases at J, with 11 bases between the two ends. This CDR3 region has 12 residues. DNA for the CDR3: TGTGCCAGCAGCAGCGTGGGGGACGAGCAGTACTTC. Protein: CASSSVGDEQYF.

This clonotype has a count of ten or more. The chain joins TRBV2 to TRBJ2-1, with TRBD2 as a possible D gene (6 bases). The V gene lost 7 bases and the J gene lost 6 bases, with 16 bases spanning the gap. The CDR3 loop spans 14 amino acids. CDR1 SNHLY and CDR2 FYNNEI come from the germline V gene. The CDR3 is CASKVERASNEQFF. As DNA, the CDR3 is TGTGCCAGCAAGGTCGAGCGGGCCAGCAATGAGCAGTTCTTC.

This clonotype has a handful of counts. The J gene is TRBJ2-2, the V gene TRBV20-1; possible D gene TRBD1, 5 bases. Trimming left V 2 bases short and J 6 bases short, with 10 bases between. The CDR3 extends over 13 amino acids. Looked up from germline, CDR1 is DFQATT and CDR2 is SNEGSKA (reference sequence). The CDR3 DNA is TGCAGTGCTAGAAAAACAGGATCCGGGGAGCTGTTTTTT. Its translation is CSARKTGSGELFF.

This clonotype has a handful of counts. This CDR3 is CASSEGIGSKQYF. CDR3 sequence (DNA): TGTGCCAGCAGTGAAGGAATAGGGAGTAAGCAGTACTTC. The chain carries TRBV2 and TRBJ2-7, with D perhaps matching TRBD2 (5 bases). This CDR3 has 13 residues. Germline CDR1 reads SNHLY; CDR2 reads FYNNEI. V was cut by 1 base and J by 8 bases, with 12 bases left in between.

This clonotype was seen many times. The rearrangement links TRBV12-3 or TRBV12-4 to TRBJ2-7, with TRBD2 matching over 8 bases. J was trimmed by 6 bases and V by 3 bases; bases with no gene match: 10. This CDR3 spans 15 amino acids. The CDR3 DNA reads TGTGCCAGCAGTTTGGGCGGGACTAGTTTCTCCGAGCAGTACTTC. Its protein product is CASSLGGTSFSEQYF.

This chain connects TRBV27 to TRBJ2-3; 7 bases are shared with TRBD2. Per germline, CDR1 MNHEY and CDR2 SMNVEV (reference sequence). The CDR3 covers 17 residues. With V trimmed by 3 bases and J by 3 bases, 12 bases remained unmatched. CDR3 sequence (DNA): TGTGCCAGCAGTTTGTCCCCCGGGACTATTTTGACAGATACGCAGTATTTT. This gives the protein CASSLSPGTILTDTQYF.

This clonotype occurred a few times. This chain connects TRBV7-2 to TRBJ2-7; D is ambiguous. Germline CDR1 SGHTA, CDR2 FQGNSA. This CDR3 spans 14 amino acids. Trimming removed 0 bases from V and 7 bases from J, with 13 bases in between. The CDR3 sequence: CASSLAYGPLEQYF. Written as DNA, the CDR3 is TGTGCCAGCAGCTTAGCCTACGGACCTCTGGAGCAGTACTTC.

The J gene is TRBJ2-1, the V gene TRBV5-6; the D gene could be TRBD1 or TRBD2 (6 bases each). Deletions cut 4 bases from V and 8 bases from J, with 16 bases between. The CDR3 runs 14 residues. In germline, CDR1 is SGHDT, CDR2 YYEEEE. The CDR3: CASSRGGSEYEQFF. In nucleotides, the CDR3 is TGTGCCAGCAGCAGAGGGGGGAGTGAATATGAGCAGTTCTTC.

A few counts support this clonotype. The rearrangement uses TRBV29-1 and TRBJ2-7; 7 nucleotides match TRBD1. The germline V gene encodes CDR1 SQVTM and CDR2 ANQGSEA. The CDR3 is made up of 13 amino acids. Unmatched junction bases numbered 9, after V lost 4 bases and J lost 6 bases. CDR3 nucleotides: TGCAGCGTTGTATCAGGGGGAAAAGGCGAGCAGTACTTC. Encoded protein: CSVVSGGKGEQYF.